Following are 23 T cell receptor beta chains from one sample sequenced in a study of blood T cell repertoires in COVID-19. This table comes from immunoSEQ multiplex PCR, and its TCRdb copy is limited to in-frame clones, with some not included. The profile shows around 300,000 clones, about nine tenths of them singletons. Sequencing was performed on PBMCs or T cells enriched from blood (not recorded which). All receptors derive from a woman in her 40s who had recovered from COVID-19.

The chain links TRBV30 to TRBJ2-4; 7 nucleotides match TRBD1. The CDR3 is 14 residues long. Trimming cost V 3 bases and J 10 bases; bases outside gene matches: 12. Germline V gives CDR1 GTSNPN, CDR2 SVGIG (reference sequence). The CDR3 DNA reads TGTGCCTGGAGCCTCAAAGGGACAGCGGAAATTCAGTACTTC. Protein sequence: CAWSLKGTAEIQYF.

Turning to this clone: At the DNA level, this CDR3 is encoded by other sequences in the same sample as well. The chain has TRBV9 and TRBJ1-3; 7 bases map to TRBD1. CDR1 SGDLS and CDR2 YYNGEE come from the germline V gene. Trimming at V came to 2 bases and at J to 1 base, leaving 0 bases not matched to a gene. The CDR3 sequence is 14 residues long. The CDR3 DNA is TGTGCCAGCAGCGTGACAGGGTCTGGAAACACCATATATTTT. This sequence encodes CASSVTGSGNTIYF.

This chain uses TRBV7-2 with TRBJ2-7; 13 nucleotides align to TRBD2. The CDR3 contains 16 residues. J was trimmed by 0 bases and V by 1 base; bases with no gene match: 0. Germline V gives CDR1 SGHTA, CDR2 FQGNSA. In nucleotides, the CDR3 is TGTGCCAGCAGCTTAGGACTAGCGGGAGGCTCCTACGAGCAGTACTTC. This codes for CASSLGLAGGSYEQYF.

The chain employs TRBV5-1 and TRBJ1-4; D ambiguous. This CDR3 is built from 16 residues. V lost 0 bases and J lost 2, with 11 bases in between. The germline V gene encodes CDR1 SGHRS and CDR2 YFSETQ. The CDR3 nucleotides are TGCGCCAGCAGCTTGGATGCAGGAACGACTAATGAAAAACTGTTTTTT. It translates to CASSLDAGTTNEKLFF.

This clone was seen a single time. The rearrangement uses TRBV11-2 and TRBJ2-3; 7 nucleotides align to TRBD1. Germline V lookup: CDR1 SGHAT, CDR2 FQNNGV. The CDR3 extends over 16 amino acids. V shed 4 bases and J 0 bases; nucleotides not matched to a gene: 7. CDR3 protein: CASSWPGGASTDTQYF. CDR3 nucleotide sequence: TGTGCCAGCAGCTGGCCAGGGGGAGCTAGCACAGATACGCAGTATTTT.

The chain recombines TRBV5-1 with TRBJ2-1; 9 bases are shared with TRBD2. The CDR3 is made up of 17 amino acids. J was trimmed by 4 bases and V by 4 bases; bases with no gene match: 12. CDR1 is SGHRS, CDR2 YFSETQ, per germline. CDR3 amino acids: CASSLLGRLAAYNEQFF. CDR3 sequence (DNA): TGCGCCAGCAGCCTTTTGGGTCGACTAGCGGCATACAATGAGCAGTTCTTC.

The chain uses TRBV11-2 and TRBJ2-1, with D possibly being TRBD2 (7 bases). The CDR3 contains 16 residues. Trimming pared 1 base from V and 9 bases from J, leaving 19 bases between. Germline V CDR1 and CDR2: SGHAT, FQNNGV. The CDR3 DNA follows: TGTGCCAGCAGCTTAGGTCCCGGGGGGCGGGAAGTTGAGCAGTTCTTC. Translating gives CASSLGPGGREVEQFF.

The chain carries TRBV2 and TRBJ1-4; no firm D call. Germline assignment: CDR1 SNHLY and CDR2 FYNNEI. This CDR3 is built from 14 residues. The V and J ends lost 3 bases and 8 bases respectively, with 13 bases between them. CDR3 in amino acids: CASSEDWGGEKLFF. As DNA, the CDR3 is TGTGCCAGCAGTGAGGATTGGGGAGGCGAAAAACTGTTTTTT. The whole variable domain, remainder taken from reference TRBV2 and TRBJ1-4, is EPEVTQTPSHQVTQMGQEVILRCVPISNHLYFYWYRQILGQKVEFLVSFYNNEISEKSEIFDDQFSVERPDGSNFTLKIRSTKLEDSAMYFCASSEDWGGEKLFFGSGTQLSVL.

The chain employs TRBV18 and TRBJ1-2, with TRBD1 as a possible D gene (5 bases). V lost 4 bases, J lost 7 bases, and 16 bases lay in between. The CDR3 contains 14 residues. Germline lookup yields CDR1 KGHSH and CDR2 LQKENI. CDR3: CASSLSFRDFGYTF. The CDR3 bases are TGTGCCAGCTCACTAAGCTTCCGGGACTTTGGCTACACCTTC.

As regards this clone: Given a much more abundant clone one base away, this may be a read error. The chain is built from TRBV25-1 and TRBJ1-2, with TRBD1 as a possible D gene (5 bases). Germline CDR1 reads MGHDK; CDR2 reads SYGVNS. V gave up 5 bases and J gave up 2 bases, with 6 bases separating them. The CDR3 loop spans 12 amino acids. The DNA for the CDR3 is TGTGCCAGCAGTCGGGGGAACTATGGCTACACCTTC. It yields the protein CASSRGNYGYTF.

The genes are TRBV4-1 and TRBJ1-1, with TRBD1 as a possible D gene (5 bases). Germline loops: CDR1 MGHRA, CDR2 YSYEKL. The CDR3 has 14 amino acids. Trimming removed 0 bases from V and 4 bases from J, with 9 bases in between. CDR3 sequence (DNA): TGCGCCAGCAGCCAAGATCGCGGGGGCACTGAAGCTTTCTTT. This encodes CASSQDRGGTEAFF.

The rearrangement links TRBV28 to TRBJ2-7, with 8 positions matching TRBD1. Germline V gene sequence: CDR1 MDHEN, CDR2 SYDVKM. V was pared by 3 bases and J by 2 bases, with 6 bases of the junction left unmatched. The CDR3 spans 15 residues. CDR3 residues: CASSLPGQGTYEQYF. The CDR3 nucleotides read TGTGCCAGCAGTTTGCCCGGACAGGGAACCTACGAGCAGTACTTC.

The chain combines TRBV11-3 with TRBJ2-2, with a tentative D call TRBD2 (6 bases). V gave up 1 base and J gave up 3 bases, with 9 bases separating them. The CDR3 has 15 amino acids. The germline V gene has CDR1 SGHNT and CDR2 YENEEA. CDR3 residues: CASSLAGRYTGELFF. CDR3 bases: TGTGCCAGCAGCTTAGCCGGGAGATACACCGGGGAGCTGTTTTTT.

This clone was seen more than once but under ten times. The chain uses TRBV3-1 (or the pseudogene TRBV3-2) and TRBJ1-4; TRBD1 agrees at 7 bases. The CDR3 has 15 residues. Germline CDR1 LGHDT, CDR2 YNNKEL (reference sequence). With 2 bases clipped from V and 4 bases from J, the junction kept 4 bases outside the gene matches. The CDR3 bases are TGTGCCAGCAGCCAATTGACAGGGAGTAATGAAAAACTGTTTTTT. This gives the protein CASSQLTGSNEKLFF.

The chain uses TRBV5-1 and TRBJ1-2; TRBD1 matches 8 bases. CDR1 is SGHRS, CDR2 YFSETQ, per germline. V lost 5 bases, J lost 8 bases, and 5 bases stayed unmatched. The CDR3 totals 12 residues. DNA for the CDR3: TGCGCCAGCAGAACGGACAGGGAAGGCTACACCTTC. This sequence encodes CASRTDREGYTF.

This clone was picked up one time. The V and J genes are TRBV27 and TRBJ1-1, with D perhaps TRBD1 (5 bases). CDR3 length: 13 residues. The germline V gene has CDR1 MNHEY and CDR2 SMNVEV (reference sequence). Between the trimmed V and J ends, which lost 5 bases and 5 bases, there was a span of 12 bases. The CDR3 spells CASSASKGTEAFF. The CDR3 DNA reads TGTGCCAGCAGTGCCTCCAAGGGGACTGAAGCTTTCTTT.

This sequence joins TRBV25-1 and TRBJ1-1; D is undetermined. Germline CDR1 MGHDK, CDR2 SYGVNS. The CDR3 contains 13 residues. V lost 11 bases and J 1 base, leaving 14 bases between the germline ends. DNA for the CDR3: TGTGCCTCAGGAGGGTTGGGGAACACTGAAGCTTTCTTT. It specifies CASGGLGNTEAFF.

The chain combines TRBV6-5 with TRBJ1-5; D gene ambiguous. The V gene's germline CDR1 is MNHEY and CDR2 SVGAGI. With 4 bases removed from V and 9 bases from J, the gap between germline ends came to 10 bases. This CDR3 region has 12 residues. The CDR3 protein is CASSSGYGPQHF. DNA of the CDR3: TGTGCCAGCAGTTCCGGGTATGGGCCCCAGCATTTT.

A few counts support this clone. The chain combines TRBV5-1 with TRBJ2-7; the match to TRBD1 covers 12 bases. From germline, CDR1 is SGHRS and CDR2 YFSETQ. The CDR3 length is 18 residues. The trim removed 3 bases at V and 0 bases at J, leaving 10 bases unmatched. The CDR3 DNA is TGCGCCAGCAGCTCCGGGACAGGGGGCCGCCCCAGCTCCTACGAGCAGTACTTC. Its translation: CASSSGTGGRPSSYEQYF.

The V and J genes are TRBV3-1 (or the pseudogene TRBV3-2) and TRBJ1-2; 8 positions match TRBD1. The length of the CDR3 is 14 residues. CDR1 and CDR2 (germline): LGHDT, YNNKEL (reference sequence). V lost 2 bases to trimming and J lost 3 bases; unmatched junction nucleotides: 2. CDR3 loop: CASSQLDRDYGYTF. CDR3 DNA: TGTGCCAGCAGCCAACTGGACAGGGACTATGGCTACACCTTC.

This clone was seen only once. The rearrangement joins TRBV27 to TRBJ2-7; 9 bases align to TRBD1. The CDR3 spans 16 residues. Per germline, CDR1 MNHEY and CDR2 SMNVEV (reference sequence). J gave up 1 base and V 5 bases, and 9 bases lay outside the gene matches. Here the CDR3 reads CASSPIPGQGSYEQYF. The CDR3 DNA reads as TGTGCCAGCAGTCCCATCCCGGGACAGGGATCCTACGAGCAGTACTTC.

The V gene is TRBV6-5, the J gene TRBJ1-1; possibly TRBD1 for D (5 bases). The CDR3 is 14 residues long. Germline CDR1 and CDR2: MNHEY and SVGAGI. Trimming stripped 2 bases from V and 0 bases from J, with 7 bases between. The CDR3 spells CASSYQGMNTEAFF. The CDR3 bases are TGTGCCAGCAGTTACCAGGGCATGAACACTGAAGCTTTCTTT.

This rearrangement joins TRBV6-2 or TRBV6-3 to TRBJ2-7; TRBD2 might be the D (5 bases). CDR3 length: 14 amino acids. Trimming took off 2 bases at V and 0 bases at J, with 8 bases between the two ends. CDR1 and CDR2 (germline): MNHEY, SVGEGT. DNA of the CDR3: TGTGCCAGCAGTTACAGGGCGGGCTCCTACGAGCAGTACTTC. Encoded protein: CASSYRAGSYEQYF.